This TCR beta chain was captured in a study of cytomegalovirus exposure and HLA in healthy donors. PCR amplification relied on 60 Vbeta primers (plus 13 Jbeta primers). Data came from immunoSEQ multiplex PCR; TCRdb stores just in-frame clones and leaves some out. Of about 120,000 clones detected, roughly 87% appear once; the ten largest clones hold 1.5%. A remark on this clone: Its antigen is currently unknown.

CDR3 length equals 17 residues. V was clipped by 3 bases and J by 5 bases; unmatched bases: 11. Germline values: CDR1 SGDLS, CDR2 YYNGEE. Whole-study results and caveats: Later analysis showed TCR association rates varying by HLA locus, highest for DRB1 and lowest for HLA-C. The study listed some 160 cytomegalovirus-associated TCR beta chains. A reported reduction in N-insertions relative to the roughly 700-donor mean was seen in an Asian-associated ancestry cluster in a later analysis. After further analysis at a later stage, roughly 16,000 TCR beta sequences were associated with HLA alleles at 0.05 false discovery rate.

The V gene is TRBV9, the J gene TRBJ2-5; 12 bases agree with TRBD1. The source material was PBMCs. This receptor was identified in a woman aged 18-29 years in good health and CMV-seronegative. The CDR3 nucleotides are TGTGCCAGCAGCGCCTTCCGGACCGGGACAGGGGGCGAGACCCAGTACTTC. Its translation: CASSAFRTGTGGETQYF.